Detailed here is one TCR beta chain. The record originates from a study of OX40 agonist ivuxolimab in advanced cancers. Data came from immunoSEQ multiplex PCR; TCRdb stores just in-frame clones and leaves some out. Altogether roughly 60,000 clones are present, 85% to 90% being singletons, with the ten largest covering about 3.9%. V gave up 5 bases and J gave up 6 bases; unmatched junction bases: 6. In germline, CDR1 is SGHTA, CDR2 FQGNSA. This CDR3 comprises 14 residues. This receptor was identified in an adult with an advanced solid tumor such as melanoma, head and neck, liver or kidney cancer. The chain combines TRBV7-2 with TRBJ1-4; 7 bases match TRBD1. The sample was CD4+ or CD8+ T cells sorted from blood, taken in a trial of the OX40 agonist ivuxolimab. CDR3 sequence (DNA): TGTGCCAGCAGCCAAGGGGGCGGGGATGAAAAACTGTTTTTT. It is translated as CASSQGGGDEKLFF.